These 10 T cell receptor beta chains originate from one sample sequenced in a study of control samples from healthy donors and cancer patients. Using immunoSEQ multiplex PCR, the repertoire was profiled, and TCRdb retains in-frame clones only, with some absent. The sample has about 92,000 clones, roughly four fifths seen once. Material: blood. The receptors derive from a woman aged 55-69 years in good health.

This chain joins TRBV11-2 and TRBJ2-1; no definite D call. The CDR3 extends over 11 amino acids. CDR1 is SGHAT, CDR2 FQNNGV, per germline. V lost 5 bases and J 10 bases, leaving 9 bases between the germline ends. The CDR3 DNA reads TGTGCCAGCAGCACATCCTCAGAGCAGTTCTTC. It is translated as CASSTSSEQFF.

This chain links TRBV6-5 with TRBJ1-4; 9 bases agree with TRBD1. The V and J ends lost 6 bases and 4 bases, in that order; junction bases with no gene match: 6. CDR1 MNHEY and CDR2 SVGAGI come from the germline V gene. This CDR3 is built from 15 residues. The CDR3 loop reads CASRPTGGFNEKLFF. CDR3 nucleotide sequence: TGTGCCAGCAGACCGACAGGGGGTTTTAATGAAAAACTGTTTTTT.

J is TRBJ2-2 and V is TRBV6-2 or TRBV6-3; 9 bases fit TRBD2. The junction had 12 bases not matched to a gene; V was cut back by 0 bases and J by 4 bases. Germline V lookup: CDR1 MNHEY, CDR2 SVGEGT. The CDR3 is made up of 19 amino acids. CDR3 loop: CASSYSSVAGGPITGELFF. The CDR3 nucleotides are TGTGCCAGCAGTTACTCTTCGGTCGCGGGGGGGCCTATCACCGGGGAGCTGTTTTTT.

The genes are TRBV4-3 and TRBJ2-6, with a weak D call TRBD2 (6 bases). The length of the CDR3 is 17 residues. Germline V lookup: CDR1 LGHNA, CDR2 YSLEER. V was trimmed by 3 bases and J by 1 base, leaving 13 bases between them. CDR3 sequence (DNA): TGCGCCAGCAGCCAGGAGGGGCCGGGGTCTGGGGCCAACGTCCTGACTTTC. Its protein product is CASSQEGPGSGANVLTF.

In DNA form, the CDR3 reads TGCAGCGTTGCGGGACATGGCTACACCTTC. Translation: CSVAGHGYTF. This sequence joins TRBV29-1 and TRBJ1-2; tentative D call: TRBD1 (5 bases). The V end was cut by 4 bases, the J end by 6 bases, with 6 bases between. This CDR3 region has 10 residues. Germline CDR1 and CDR2: SQVTM and ANQGSEA. Based on the CDR3 plus reference TRBV29-1 and TRBJ1-2, the full variable domain is SAVISQKPSRDICQRGTSLTIQCQVDSQVTMMFWYRQQPGQSLTLIATANQGSEATYESGFVIDKFPISRPNLTFSTLTVSNMSPEDSSIYLCSVAGHGYTFGSGTRLTVV.

In its sample, this clone was seen once. The gene calls are TRBV5-4 and TRBJ2-1, with 11 nucleotides matching TRBD2. J gave up 9 bases and V 2 bases, and 7 bases lay outside the gene matches. The CDR3 loop spans 15 amino acids. Looked up from germline, CDR1 is SGHNT and CDR2 is YYREEE (reference sequence). The CDR3 is CASSFPSGGHAEQFF. In DNA form, the CDR3 reads TGTGCCAGCAGCTTTCCTAGCGGGGGGCATGCTGAGCAGTTCTTC.

V is TRBV19 and J is TRBJ2-3; D could derive from TRBD1 or TRBD2 (7 bases each). V was trimmed by 6 bases and J by 6 bases, leaving 19 bases between them. Germline V CDR1 and CDR2: LNHDA, SQIVND (reference sequence). The CDR3 extends over 15 amino acids. CDR3: CASSMQGEGPDTQYF. DNA of the CDR3: TGTGCCAGTAGCATGCAGGGGGAGGGCCCTGATACGCAGTATTTT.

V usage is TRBV2 and J usage is TRBJ1-3; 9 bases fit TRBD1. Germline trimming cut 11 bases from V and 4 bases from J; bases unmatched to any gene: 6. CDR3 length: 13 residues. Germline values: CDR1 SNHLY, CDR2 FYNNEI. Written as DNA, the CDR3 is TGTGCCGGACGGGACAGGGTCGGAAACACCATATATTTT. The encoded protein is CAGRDRVGNTIYF.

This rearrangement joins TRBV7-2 to TRBJ1-6; no clear D. Trimming removed 1 base at V and 3 bases at J, with 1 base between. The CDR3 length is 13 residues. Germline lookup yields CDR1 SGHTA and CDR2 FQGNSA. This chain's CDR3 is CASSLDYNSPLHF. The CDR3 nucleotides read TGTGCCAGCAGCTTAGACTATAATTCACCCCTCCACTTT.

This chain joins TRBV7-9 and TRBJ2-3; no definite D call. Trimming took 8 bases from V and 0 from J, leaving 6 bases between them. Germline assignment: CDR1 SEHNR and CDR2 FQNEAQ (reference sequence). CDR3 length: 12 amino acids. The CDR3 is CASGKSTDTQYF. DNA for the CDR3: TGTGCCAGCGGTAAGAGCACAGATACGCAGTATTTT.